This entry is about one T cell receptor beta chain. The extraction recovered at least 5.5 micrograms of total RNA per sample. The CDR3 loop spans 13 amino acids. From germline, CDR1 is MNHEY and CDR2 SVGAGI. The sample belongs to a study of blood T cells in healthy people across ages. The authors ran a second PCR of 7 to 11 cycles using a sample-barcoded 5' primer and a J-beta primer mix. Every sample produced at least 2.5 million CDR3-containing paired-end reads. TCRdb reprocessed the 5' RACE reads via MiXCR and lists one record per CDR3 protein. The sample yields 540,000 or so distinct CDR3 sequences, about 25% seen once.

This sequence joins TRBV6-5 and TRBJ2-5; D is undetermined. TRBJ2-1 explains the end of the DNA better; the J call may be wrong. What was sequenced was blood. The TCR sequence derives from a woman in her seventies in good health. CDR3 loop: CASSYSTRYEQFF. The CDR3 nucleotides read TGTGCCAGCAGTTACTCGACACGCTACGAGCAGTTCTTC.